This is a list of T cell receptor beta chains from one sample in a study of human T cells and chemical hapten exposure. TCRdb reanalysed the RACE reads using MiXCR and keeps one entry per CDR3 protein. The data show under 70,000 distinct CDR3 sequences, about 11% seen once. Sequencing used whole blood, obtained in connection with sensitization to the hapten diphenylcyclopropenone (DPC). These receptors originate from a middle-aged woman with alopecia areata. Some clones in this sample may be carry-over from other donors' samples. Each CDR3 is given with its conserved first and last residue. Each record gives: J gene, V gene, D gene, clone size, CDR3 protein, CDR3 DNA. The D gene is left open where the match is weak. Expanded clones get a size class; other rows say once, few or many, or leave the size out.

>TRBJ1-2|TRBV14|-|many
CASSPTDPSLGYTF
TGTGCCAGCAGCCCGACAGACCCCAGCCTGGGCTACACCTTC
>TRBJ2-1|TRBV14|-|few
CASSPLVHSYNEQFF
TGTGCCAGCAGCCCGCTAGTGCACTCCTACAATGAGCAGTTCTTC
>TRBJ2-7|TRBV29-1|TRBD2|few
CSVGPAGGLTYEQYF
TGCAGCGTTGGTCCGGCGGGAGGATTAACCTACGAGCAGTACTTC
>TRBJ2-1|TRBV5-6|-|-
CASSPGVPDVQFF
TGTGCCAGCAGCCCAGGAGTGCCAGACGTGCAGTTCTTC
>TRBJ2-3|TRBV24-1|-|-
CATSDSPGANTDTQYF
TGTGCCACCAGTGATTCCCCAGGAGCCAACACAGATACGCAGTATTTT
>TRBJ2-4|TRBV10-3|-|few
CAISATGAKNIQYF
TGTGCCATCAGCGCTACCGGGGCCAAAAACATTCAGTACTTC
>TRBJ2-7|TRBV7-6|-|-
CASSPLGHTYEQYF
TGTGCCAGCAGCCCCCTTGGACATACCTACGAGCAGTACTTC
>TRBJ2-7|TRBV7-6|TRBD1|many
CASSSGQVMGSYEQYF
TGTGCCAGCAGCTCCGGACAGGTCATGGGCTCCTACGAGCAGTACTTC
>TRBJ2-1|TRBV10-3|TRBD1|-
CAIKRQGDYNEQFF
TGTGCCATCAAAAGACAGGGAGACTACAATGAGCAGTTCTTC
>TRBJ1-2|TRBV4-2|-|few
CASSQDKRSYTF
TGTGCCAGCAGCCAAGATAAGCGGAGCTACACCTTC
>TRBJ1-2|TRBV6-4|-|-
CASSESERAGYTF
TGTGCCAGCAGTGAATCCGAGAGGGCTGGCTACACCTTC
>TRBJ2-7|TRBV27|TRBD1|few
CASSLSGDRGSYEQYF
TGTGCCAGCAGTTTATCCGGCGACAGGGGTTCCTACGAGCAGTACTTC
>TRBJ1-4|TRBV30|-|many
CAWEGGGNEKLFF
TGTGCCTGGGAAGGAGGCGGTAATGAAAAACTGTTTTTT
>TRBJ1-3|TRBV4-1|-|few
CASSQDRTPNTIYF
TGCGCCAGCAGCCAAGACCGAACCCCGAACACCATATATTTT
>TRBJ1-2|TRBV14|TRBD1|few
CASSPRTGSGYTF
TGTGCCAGCAGCCCCCGGACAGGGAGTGGCTACACCTTC
>TRBJ2-7|TRBV6-6|-|many
CACKVGGSSYEQYF
TGTGCCTGTAAGGTCGGCGGAAGCTCCTACGAGCAGTACTTC
>TRBJ1-5|TRBV30|-|few
CAWSPKRGNQPQHF
TGTGCCTGGAGCCCGAAACGGGGCAATCAGCCCCAGCATTTT
>TRBJ2-2|TRBV20-1|-|-
CSARGNTGELFF
TGCAGTGCGAGGGGAAACACCGGGGAGCTGTTTTTT